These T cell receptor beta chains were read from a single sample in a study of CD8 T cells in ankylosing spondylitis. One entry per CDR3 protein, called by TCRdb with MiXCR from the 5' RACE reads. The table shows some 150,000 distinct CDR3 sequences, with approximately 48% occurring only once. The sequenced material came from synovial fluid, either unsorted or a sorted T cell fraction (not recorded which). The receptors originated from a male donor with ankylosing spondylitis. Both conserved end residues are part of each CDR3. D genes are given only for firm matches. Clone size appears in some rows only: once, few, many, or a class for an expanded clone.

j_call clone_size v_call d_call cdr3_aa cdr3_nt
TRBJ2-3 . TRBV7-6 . CASSWAIVSRGTDTQYF TGTGCCAGCAGCTGGGCGATTGTTAGCAGAGGCACAGATACGCAGTATTTT
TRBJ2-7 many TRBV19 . CASSGNGIEQYF TGTGCCAGTAGCGGGAACGGAATCGAGCAGTACTTC
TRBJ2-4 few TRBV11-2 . CASSLEEDLDVAKNIQYF TGTGCCAGCAGCTTAGAGGAAGACCTAGACGTAGCCAAAAACATTCAGTACTTC
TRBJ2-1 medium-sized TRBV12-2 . CASRIPDSSYNEQFF TGTGCAAGTCGAATACCGGACAGCTCCTACAATGAGCAGTTCTTC
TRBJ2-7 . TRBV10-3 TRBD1 CAISRQGAIEQYF TGTGCCATCTCGAGACAGGGGGCTATCGAGCAGTACTTC
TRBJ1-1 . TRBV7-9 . CAIPPLEGYMNTEAFF TGTGCCATCCCACCCTTAGAGGGCTATATGAACACTGAAGCTTTCTTT
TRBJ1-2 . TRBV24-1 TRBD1 CATSDRGQGMLGYTF TGTGCCACCAGTGATAGGGGACAGGGTATGTTAGGCTACACCTTC
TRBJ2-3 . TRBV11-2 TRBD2 CASSLVAGRDTQYF TGTGCCAGCAGCTTGGTAGCGGGAAGAGATACGCAGTATTTT
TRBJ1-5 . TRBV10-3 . CAISGSGVGNQPQHF TGTGCCATCAGTGGGTCAGGGGTCGGGAATCAGCCCCAGCATTTT
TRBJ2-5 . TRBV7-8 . CASSPEGARETQYF TGTGCCAGCAGCCCAGAGGGCGCCCGGGAGACCCAGTACTTC
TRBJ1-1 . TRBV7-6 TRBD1 CASSLALWTGGNTEAFF TGTGCCAGCAGCTTAGCCCTTTGGACAGGGGGGAACACTGAAGCTTTCTTT
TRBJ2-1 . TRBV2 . CASSETTRLGEQFF TGTGCCAGCAGTGAAACTACCCGATTGGGGGAGCAGTTCTTC